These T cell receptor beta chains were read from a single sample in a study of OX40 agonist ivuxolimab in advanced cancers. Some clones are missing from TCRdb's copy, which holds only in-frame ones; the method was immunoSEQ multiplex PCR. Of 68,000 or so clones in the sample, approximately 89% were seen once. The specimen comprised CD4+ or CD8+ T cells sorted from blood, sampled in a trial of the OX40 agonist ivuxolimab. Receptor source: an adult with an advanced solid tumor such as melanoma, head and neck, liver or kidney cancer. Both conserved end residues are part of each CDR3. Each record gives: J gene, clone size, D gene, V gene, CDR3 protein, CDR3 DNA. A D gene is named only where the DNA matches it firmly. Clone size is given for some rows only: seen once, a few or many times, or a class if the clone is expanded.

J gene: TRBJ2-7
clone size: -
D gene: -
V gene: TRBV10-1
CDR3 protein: CASSELGLHEQYF
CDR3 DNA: TGCGCCAGCAGTGAGTTAGGGCTTCACGAGCAGTACTTC

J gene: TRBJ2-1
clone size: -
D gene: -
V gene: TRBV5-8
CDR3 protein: CASSLHQTGLNIF
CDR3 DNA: TGTGCCAGCAGCCTTCACCAAACAGGGCTGAATATCTTC

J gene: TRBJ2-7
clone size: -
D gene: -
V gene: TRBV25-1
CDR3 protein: CASSAGAQQYF
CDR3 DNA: TGTGCCAGCAGTGCCGGTGCGCAGCAGTACTTC

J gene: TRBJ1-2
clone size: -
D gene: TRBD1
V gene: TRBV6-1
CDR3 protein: CASQQGRGYTF
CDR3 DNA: TGTGCCAGCCAACAGGGGAGGGGCTACACCTTC

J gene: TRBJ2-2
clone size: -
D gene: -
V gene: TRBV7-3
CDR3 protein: CASSLTSANTGELFF
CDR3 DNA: TGTGCCAGCAGCTTAACTAGCGCTAACACCGGGGAGCTGTTTTTT

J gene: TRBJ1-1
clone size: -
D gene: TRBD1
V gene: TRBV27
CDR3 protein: CASSSNRGNTEAFF
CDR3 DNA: TGTGCCAGCAGTTCGAACAGGGGGAACACTGAAGCTTTCTTT

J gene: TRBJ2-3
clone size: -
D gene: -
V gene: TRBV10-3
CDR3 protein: CAIARESRLPTDTQYF
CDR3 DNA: TGTGCCATCGCTAGGGAGTCAAGGCTTCCCACAGATACGCAGTATTTT

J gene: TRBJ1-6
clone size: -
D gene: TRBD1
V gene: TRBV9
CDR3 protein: CASSQGGGRGKDSPLHF
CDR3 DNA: TGTGCCAGCAGCCAAGGGGGTGGCAGGGGGAAAGATTCACCCCTCCACTTT

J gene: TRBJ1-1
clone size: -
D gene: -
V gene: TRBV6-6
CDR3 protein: CASQGIAEAFF
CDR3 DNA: TGTGCCAGCCAGGGTATCGCTGAAGCTTTCTTT

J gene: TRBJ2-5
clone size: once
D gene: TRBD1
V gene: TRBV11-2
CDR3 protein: CASSMGTGLQTQYF
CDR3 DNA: TGTGCCAGCAGCATGGGGACAGGGTTACAGACCCAGTACTTC

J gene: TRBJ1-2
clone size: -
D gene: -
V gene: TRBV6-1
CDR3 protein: CASSLQTNYGYTF
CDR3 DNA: TGTGCCAGCAGCCTACAGACTAACTATGGCTACACCTTC

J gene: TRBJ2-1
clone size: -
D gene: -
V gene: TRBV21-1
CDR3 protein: CASSPSPGPRSNEQFF
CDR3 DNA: TGTGCCAGCAGCCCCTCGCCGGGTCCACGCTCCAATGAGCAGTTCTTC

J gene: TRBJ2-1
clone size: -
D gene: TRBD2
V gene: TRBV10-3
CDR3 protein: CAISESRTSGDNEQFF
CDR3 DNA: TGTGCCATCAGTGAGTCCCGGACTAGCGGAGACAATGAGCAGTTCTTC

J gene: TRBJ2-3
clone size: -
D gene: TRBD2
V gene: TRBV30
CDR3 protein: CAWRRGLAGGDTQYF
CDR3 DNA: TGTGCCTGGAGGAGAGGACTAGCGGGAGGGGATACGCAGTATTTT

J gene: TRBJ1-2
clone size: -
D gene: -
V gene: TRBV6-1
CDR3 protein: CASSRNQGLGYTF
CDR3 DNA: TGTGCCAGCAGCCGAAATCAGGGGCTTGGCTACACCTTC

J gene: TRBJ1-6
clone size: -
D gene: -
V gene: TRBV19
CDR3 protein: CASSITAGTNSPLHF
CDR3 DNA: TGTGCCAGTAGTATAACAGCAGGGACGAATTCACCCCTCCACTTT

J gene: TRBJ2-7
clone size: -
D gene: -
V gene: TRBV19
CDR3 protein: CASSDRQRSSYEQYF
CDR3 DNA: TGTGCCAGTAGTGATAGACAGCGAAGCTCCTACGAGCAGTACTTC

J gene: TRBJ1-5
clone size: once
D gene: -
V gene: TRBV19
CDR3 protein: CASTLKNNGNQPQHF
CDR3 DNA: TGTGCCAGTACCCTTAAGAACAACGGTAATCAGCCCCAGCATTTT

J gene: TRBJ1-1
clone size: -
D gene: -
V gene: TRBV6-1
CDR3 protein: CASSEAGTEAFF
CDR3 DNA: TGTGCCAGCAGTGAAGCGGGCACTGAAGCTTTCTTT

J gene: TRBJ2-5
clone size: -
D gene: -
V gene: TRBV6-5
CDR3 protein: CASSYMYQETQYF
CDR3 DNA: TGTGCCAGCAGTTACATGTACCAAGAGACCCAGTACTTC

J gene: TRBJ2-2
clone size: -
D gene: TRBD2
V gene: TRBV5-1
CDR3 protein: CASSFTSGGNTGELFF
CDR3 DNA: TGCGCCAGCAGCTTTACTAGCGGGGGGAACACCGGGGAGCTGTTTTTT

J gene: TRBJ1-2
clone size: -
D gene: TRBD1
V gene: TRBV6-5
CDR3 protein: CASSYGQVNYGYTF
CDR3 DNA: TGTGCCAGCAGTTACGGACAGGTTAACTATGGCTACACCTTC

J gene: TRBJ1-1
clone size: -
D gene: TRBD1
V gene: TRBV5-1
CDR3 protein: CASSSPTGLNTEAFF
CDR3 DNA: TGCGCCAGCAGCTCGCCGACAGGGCTGAACACTGAAGCTTTCTTT

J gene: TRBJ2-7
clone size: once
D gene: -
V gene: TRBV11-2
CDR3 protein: CASRHLQGKGYEQYF
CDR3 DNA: TGTGCCAGCAGACATTTACAGGGTAAAGGGTACGAGCAGTACTTC

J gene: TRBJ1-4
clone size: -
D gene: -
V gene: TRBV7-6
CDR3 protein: CASSAPGEKLFF
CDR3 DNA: TGTGCCAGCAGCGCCCCGGGTGAAAAACTGTTTTTT

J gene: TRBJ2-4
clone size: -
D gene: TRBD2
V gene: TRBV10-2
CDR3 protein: CATRSGGGIQYF
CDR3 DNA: TGCGCCACCCGAAGCGGGGGGGGCATTCAGTACTTC

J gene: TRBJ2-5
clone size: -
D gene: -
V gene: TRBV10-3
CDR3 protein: CAISEGRRTETQYF
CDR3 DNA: TGTGCCATCAGTGAGGGGCGTCGGACGGAGACCCAGTACTTC

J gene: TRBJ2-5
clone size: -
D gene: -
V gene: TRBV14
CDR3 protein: CASSRLDGQETQYF
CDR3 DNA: TGTGCCAGCAGCCGTTTGGACGGACAAGAGACCCAGTACTTC

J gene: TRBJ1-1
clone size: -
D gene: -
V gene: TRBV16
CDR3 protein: CASSPTADTEAFF
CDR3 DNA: TGTGCCAGCAGCCCCACTGCTGACACTGAAGCTTTCTTT

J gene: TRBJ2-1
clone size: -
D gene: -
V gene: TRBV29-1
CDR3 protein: CSVMSGPSPEQFF
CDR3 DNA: TGCAGCGTTATGTCGGGACCATCCCCTGAGCAGTTCTTC

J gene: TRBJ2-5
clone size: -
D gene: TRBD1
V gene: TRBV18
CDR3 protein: CASSQGQGYETQYF
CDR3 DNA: TGTGCCAGCTCTCAGGGACAGGGGTACGAGACCCAGTACTTC

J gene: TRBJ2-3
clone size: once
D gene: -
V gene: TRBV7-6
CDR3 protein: CASSLEPSNRGRLDTQYF
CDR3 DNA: TGTGCCAGCAGCTTAGAACCTTCTAATCGAGGAAGGTTGGATACGCAGTATTTT

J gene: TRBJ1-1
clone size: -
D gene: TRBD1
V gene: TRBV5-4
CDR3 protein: CASSWGQGANTEAFF
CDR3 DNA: TGTGCCAGCAGCTGGGGACAGGGGGCGAACACTGAAGCTTTCTTT